Shown below are 3 T cell receptor beta chains from a single sample sequenced in a study of blood T cell repertoires in COVID-19. TCRdb's copy holds only in-frame clones and misses some; the assay was immunoSEQ multiplex PCR. Counted here are under 90,000 clones, roughly three quarters occurring once; the ten biggest clones make up about 12%. The sequenced sample was peripheral blood. The source is a human donor in a cohort sampled during active COVID-19.

The chain has TRBV7-9 and TRBJ2-1, with TRBD2 matching 8 bases. J gave up 0 bases and V 3 bases, and 4 bases lay outside the gene matches. The CDR3 sequence is 16 residues long. Germline assignment: CDR1 SEHNR and CDR2 FQNEAQ (reference sequence). The CDR3, as DNA: TGTGCCAGCAGCTTGTCGGGAGGGCCCTCCTACAATGAGCAGTTCTTC. Translating it yields CASSLSGGPSYNEQFF.

The chain uses TRBV29-1 and TRBJ2-2, with D perhaps matching TRBD2 (6 bases). CDR3 length: 15 residues. Trimming removed 0 bases at V and 5 bases at J, with 13 bases between. CDR1 is SQVTM and CDR2 is ANQGSEA in the germline V gene. CDR3 sequence: CSVEEEGRNTGELFF. In DNA form, the CDR3 reads TGCAGCGTTGAAGAGGAGGGGCGGAATACCGGGGAGCTGTTTTTT.

The V gene is TRBV30, the J gene TRBJ1-2, with D unresolved. Germline-derived CDR1 and CDR2 are GTSNPN and SVGIG (reference sequence). The CDR3 totals 13 residues. Trimming took 2 bases from V and 4 from J, leaving 11 bases between them. The CDR3 loop is CAWSPESSYGYTF. Here the CDR3 DNA reads TGTGCCTGGAGTCCGGAGTCGTCCTATGGCTACACCTTC.